The sequence of this T cell receptor (beta chain) was determined in a study of tumor and adjacent non-tumor tissue in lung cancer. No cell sorting was done before RNA was extracted from the tissue. Turning to this clonotype: Sequence at one end of the junction differs from germline and may be a read error.

A modified ARM-PCR protocol with three rounds of nested PCR amplified TCRbeta. TCRdb analysed the multiplex PCR reads with MiXCR anew, one entry per CDR3 protein. This sample has roughly 120,000 distinct CDR3 sequences, with approximately 80% found just once. Germline CDR1 reads SGHDN; CDR2 reads FVKESK. The CDR3 has 12 residues. The sequenced sample was lung tumor tissue. The chain recombines TRBV14 with TRBJ2-2; 7 bases are a match to TRBD2. This clonotype was obtained from a man between 65 and 79 years old with non-small cell lung cancer. The CDR3, as DNA: TGTGCCAGCAGCTTTCGCAGCGGGGAGCTGCTTTTT. It specifies CASSFRSGELLF. Based on the CDR3 plus reference TRBV14 and TRBJ2-2, the full variable domain is EAGVTQFPSHSVIEKGQTVTLRCDPISGHDNLYWYRRVMGKEIKFLLHFVKESKQDESGMPNNRFLAERTGGTYSTLKVQPAELEDSGVYFCASSFRSGELLFGEGSRLTVL.